The 4 T cell receptor beta chains reported below all come from one sample, sequenced in a study of T cells after yellow fever vaccination. One entry per CDR3 protein, called by TCRdb with MiXCR from the 5' RACE reads. The sample includes some 260,000 distinct CDR3 sequences, around 4.9% of them seen just once. This sample comprised CD4+ T cells sorted from PBMCs, obtained on the day of the yellow fever booster vaccination. The receptors shown here come from a man aged 18 to 29 who received the YFV17D yellow fever vaccine.

J is TRBJ2-1 and V is TRBV6-6; the match to TRBD2 covers 11 bases. Looked up from germline, CDR1 is MNHNY and CDR2 is SVGAGI (reference sequence). The CDR3 is made up of 15 amino acids. The J segment lost 9 bases and the V segment lost 6 bases, leaving 10 bases of the junction unmatched. The CDR3 reads CASSPSQLAGGEQFF. The CDR3, as DNA: TGTGCCAGCAGCCCCTCACAGCTAGCGGGGGGTGAGCAGTTCTTC.

The chain is built from TRBV2 and TRBJ2-2; D not resolved. V lost 3 bases to trimming and J lost 0 bases, with 8 bases between them. CDR1 and CDR2 (germline): SNHLY, FYNNEI. CDR3 length equals 15 residues. This CDR3 reads CASSEVPANTGELFF. The CDR3 DNA follows: TGTGCCAGCAGTGAGGTCCCTGCGAACACCGGGGAGCTGTTTTTT.

In this sample, this clonotype turned up a few times. The genes are TRBV7-2 and TRBJ2-1; D not resolved. Per germline, CDR1 SGHTA and CDR2 FQGNSA. The CDR3 has 14 amino acids. V was trimmed by 8 bases and J by 0 bases, leaving 11 bases between them. In DNA, the CDR3 is TGTGCCAGCTCTATATCGAGCTCCTACAATGAGCAGTTCTTC. Protein sequence: CASSISSSYNEQFF.

In its sample, this clonotype was seen a few times. V is TRBV4-3 and J is TRBJ1-1; D ambiguous. The V end was cut by 1 base, the J end by 0 bases, with 9 bases between. This CDR3 comprises 15 residues. CDR1 and CDR2 (germline): LGHNA, YSLEER. CDR3 amino acids: CASSQGYPMNTEAFF. The DNA of the CDR3 is TGCGCCAGCAGCCAAGGGTATCCCATGAACACTGAAGCTTTCTTT.